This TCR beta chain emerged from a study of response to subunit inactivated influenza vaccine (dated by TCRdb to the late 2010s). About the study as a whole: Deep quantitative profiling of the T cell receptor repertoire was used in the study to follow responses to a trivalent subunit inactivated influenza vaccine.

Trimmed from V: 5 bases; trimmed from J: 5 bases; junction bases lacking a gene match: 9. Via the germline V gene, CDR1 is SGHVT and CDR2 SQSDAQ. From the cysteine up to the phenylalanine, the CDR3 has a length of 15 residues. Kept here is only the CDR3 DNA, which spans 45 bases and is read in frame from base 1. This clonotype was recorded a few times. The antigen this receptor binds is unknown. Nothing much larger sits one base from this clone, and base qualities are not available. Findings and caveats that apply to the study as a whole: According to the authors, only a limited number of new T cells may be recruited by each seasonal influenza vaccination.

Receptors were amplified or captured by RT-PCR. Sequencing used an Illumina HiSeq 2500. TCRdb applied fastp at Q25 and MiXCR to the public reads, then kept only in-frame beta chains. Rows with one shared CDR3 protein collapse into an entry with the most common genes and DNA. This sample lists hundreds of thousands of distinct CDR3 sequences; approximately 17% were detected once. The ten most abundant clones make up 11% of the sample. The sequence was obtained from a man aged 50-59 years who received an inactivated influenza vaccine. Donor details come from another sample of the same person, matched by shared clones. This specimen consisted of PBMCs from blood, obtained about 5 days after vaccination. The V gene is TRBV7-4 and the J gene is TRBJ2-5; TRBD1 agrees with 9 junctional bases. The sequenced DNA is TGTGCCAGCAGCGTCGACAGGGGGTCAGAGGAGACCCAGTACTTC. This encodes CASSVDRGSEETQYF. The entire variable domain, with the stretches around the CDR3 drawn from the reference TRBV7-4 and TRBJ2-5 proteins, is GAGVSQSPRYKVAKRGRDVALRCDSISGHVTLYWYRQTLGQGSEVLTYSQSDAQRDKSGRPSGRFSAERPERSVSTLKIQRTEQGDSAVYLCASSVDRGSEETQYFGPGTRLLVL.